The clone carrying this T cell receptor (beta chain) showed up just a few times. The germline V gene has CDR1 GTSNPN and CDR2 SVGIG (reference sequence). This CDR3 comprises 16 residues. V was clipped by 0 bases and J by 7 bases, with 16 bases between them. This specimen belongs to a study of blood T cell repertoires in COVID-19. About the study: The United States, Italy and Spain were the sources of the acute and convalescent COVID-19 samples.

In the original processing: Amplification from reference gene primers served as the basis for estimated nucleated cell counts. Libraries were prepared by immunoSEQ multiplex PCR; TCRdb keeps only in-frame clonotypes and omits some of them. D and trimming come from the DNA, and the V and J calls and clone size come from that table. The sample has about 220,000 clones, roughly 84% seen once. This receptor was identified in a woman aged 55 to 70 with acute or convalescent COVID-19. The genes are TRBV30 and TRBJ1-6; D is possibly TRBD1 (6 bases). Sequenced input: peripheral blood. CDR3 sequence reads: CAWSVLSPGVNSPLHF. As DNA, the CDR3 is TGTGCCTGGAGTGTACTGTCCCCAGGGGTGAATTCACCCCTCCACTTT. Together with reference TRBV30 and TRBJ1-6, the CDR3 gives the full variable domain: SQTIHQWPATLVQPVGSPLSLECTVEGTSNPNLYWYRQAAGRGLQLLFYSVGIGQISSEVPQNLSASRPQDRQFILSSKKLLLSDSGFYLCAWSVLSPGVNSPLHFGNGTRLTVT.